These T cell receptor beta chains were read from a single sample in a study of T cell repertoires in cytomegalovirus infection. TCRdb re-called the reads with MiXCR, one entry per CDR3 protein. Here the sample spans approximately 250,000 distinct CDR3 sequences, around 8.7% being singletons. The sequenced material came from PBMCs. The receptors were sampled from a human donor in good health (CMV status not recorded). Some clones in this sample may be carry-over from other donors' samples. CDR3s include the opening cysteine and the closing phenylalanine or tryptophan. A D gene is named only where the DNA matches it firmly. Clone size is not always given. Where it is, it says once, few, many or a class for expanded clones.

- - TRBJ2-1 TRBV6-2/TRBV6-3 TGTGCCAGCAAGGCGTATCAGGGGAGCCCCTCCTACAATGAGCAGTTCTTC CASKAYQGSPSYNEQFF
- TRBD1 TRBJ1-2 TRBV7-2 TGTGCCAGCAGCTTAGCGCTAGGACAGGCCGGCTACACCTTC CASSLALGQAGYTF
many - TRBJ2-3 TRBV6-2/TRBV6-3 TGTGCCAGCCTAACCCCAGCGGGCACAGATACGCAGTATTTT CASLTPAGTDTQYF
- - TRBJ2-3 TRBV18 TGTGCCAGCTCACCCCCTCCGAGCACAGATACGCAGTATTTT CASSPPPSTDTQYF
- - TRBJ2-7 TRBV12-3/TRBV12-4 TGTGCCAGCAGTCGACAGCTGAGCTCCTACGAGCAGTACTTC CASSRQLSSYEQYF
many - TRBJ2-5 TRBV7-2 TGTGCCAGCAGCTTAACTAACCTGGCAGGACCGTTCCAAGAGACCCAGTACTTC CASSLTNLAGPFQETQYF
few - TRBJ2-1 TRBV11-3 TGTGCCAGCAGCGCCCGGCTACTAGGGGCTGGCGAGCAGTTCTTC CASSARLLGAGEQFF
- TRBD1 TRBJ2-1 TRBV27 TGTGCCAGCAGTTCAGGACAGGGCTTGGACGATGAGCAGTTCTTC CASSSGQGLDDEQFF
many - TRBJ2-7 TRBV25-1 TGTGCCAGCAGTGACCGGGACTTCCCCTACGAGCAGTACTTC CASSDRDFPYEQYF
many - TRBJ1-5 TRBV6-2/TRBV6-3 TGTGCCAGCAGTTACCCGACAGGATCCGGCAATCAGCCCCAGCATTTT CASSYPTGSGNQPQHF
many - TRBJ2-2 TRBV6-2/TRBV6-3 TGTGCCAGCAGTTACTTAACGAACACCGGGGAGCTGTTTTTT CASSYLTNTGELFF
many - TRBJ1-5 TRBV7-2 TGTGCCAGCAGCTTGGGGGGTTATAGCAATCAGCCCCAGCATTTT CASSLGGYSNQPQHF
few TRBD2 TRBJ2-4 TRBV27 TGTGCCAGCAGTACCCGACTAGCGGGAGGGCCGGCCAAAAACATTCAGTACTTC CASSTRLAGGPAKNIQYF
many - TRBJ2-7 TRBV28 TGTGCCAGCACCCCGACCGTGGGGGGCGCCCCCTACGAGCAGTACTTC CASTPTVGGAPYEQYF
many - TRBJ1-1 TRBV7-2 TGTGCCAGCAGCTTAGTAGGGGGAGAGAATACTGAAGCTTTCTTT CASSLVGGENTEAFF
once - TRBJ1-5 TRBV19 TGTGCCAGTAGTATAATGGCACGCAATCAGCCCCAGCATTTT CASSIMARNQPQHF
few - TRBJ1-2 TRBV12-3/TRBV12-4 TGTGCCAGCAGCCAAACAGGTGTTCCTCGTGGCTACACCTTC CASSQTGVPRGYTF
many - TRBJ2-7 TRBV7-6 TGTGCCAGCAGCTTAGAATTAGCCAGTACGACCTATGAGCAGTACTTC CASSLELASTTYEQYF
many TRBD1 TRBJ1-4 TRBV4-1 TGCGCCAGCAGCCGGGGACAGGGGGCGCTGGGTGAAAAACTGTTTTTT CASSRGQGALGEKLFF
many TRBD2 TRBJ2-5 TRBV7-2 TGTGCCAGCAGCTTAGTCCTAGCGGGGGGAACCCAGTACTTC CASSLVLAGGTQYF
few TRBD1 TRBJ2-5 TRBV27 TGTGCCAGCAGTTCACGGGCACCGGGACAGGGGACCTTCCGGGAGACCCAGTACTTC CASSSRAPGQGTFRETQYF
- TRBD1 TRBJ2-1 TRBV12-3/TRBV12-4 TGTGCCAGCAGTCAATTAACAGGGGCCAATGAGCAGTTCTTC CASSQLTGANEQFF
many TRBD2 TRBJ2-3 TRBV12-3/TRBV12-4 TGTGCCAGCAGGAGGACTAGCGGGGGCCGTAGCACAGATACGCAGTATTTT CASRRTSGGRSTDTQYF
few - TRBJ2-7 TRBV28 TGTGCCAGCAGTCGGGCAGGGCGGGACGAGCAGTACTTC CASSRAGRDEQYF
- - TRBJ1-1 TRBV6-2/TRBV6-3 TGTGCCAGCAGTTACTCCCTTATAAGCACAAGGGGAGCGAACACTGAAGCTTTCTTT CASSYSLISTRGANTEAFF
many - TRBJ1-6 TRBV7-2 TGTGCCAGCAGCTTATCAGGGACAAATTATATCCCCCTCCACTTT CASSLSGTNYIPLHF
- - TRBJ1-2 TRBV19 TGTGCCAGTAACCTCGGTGGAGTCGTGGGTGGCTACACCTTC CASNLGGVVGGYTF
many TRBD1 TRBJ1-1 TRBV7-2 TGTGCCAGCAGCTCAGTCGAGGGACAGCTGAACACTGAAGCTTTCTTT CASSSVEGQLNTEAFF
many TRBD2 TRBJ2-1 TRBV5-1 TGCGCCAGCAGCTTGGTGGTTAGCGGGGTCTCCCACAATGAGCAGTTCTTC CASSLVVSGVSHNEQFF
many TRBD1 TRBJ2-7 TRBV7-2 TGTGCCAGCAGCAGACAGGGGGCGCAGTACGAGCAGTACTTC CASSRQGAQYEQYF
many TRBD2 TRBJ2-1 TRBV12-5 TGTGCTAGTGGTTTGGCCCTGACTAGCGGGACTTACAATGAGCAGTTCTTC CASGLALTSGTYNEQFF
many - TRBJ2-5 TRBV7-2 TGTGCCAGCAGCCCCCAATTGGGGGGCCCCGAGACCCAGTACTTC CASSPQLGGPETQYF